The 20 T cell receptor beta chains below come from one sample, sequenced in a study of cytomegalovirus exposure and HLA in healthy donors. Sequencing used immunoSEQ multiplex PCR; TCRdb keeps in-frame clones, though not all of them. The sample has around 80,000 clones, over 85% seen once. Sequenced sample: PBMCs. The receptors originated from a woman in her late teens or twenties in good health and CMV-seronegative.

The chain couples TRBV7-9 to TRBJ1-1; 7 bases match TRBD1. Looked up from germline, CDR1 is SEHNR and CDR2 is FQNEAQ (reference sequence). Unmatched junction bases numbered 3, after V lost 1 base and J lost 7 bases. The CDR3 length is 13 residues. The CDR3 DNA sequence: TGTGCCAGCAGCTTAGGACAGGGCGTTGAAGCTTTCTTT. Residues: CASSLGQGVEAFF.

V and J are TRBV28 and TRBJ2-2; weak D call: TRBD2 (6 bases). Trimming left V 2 bases short and J 1 base short, with 11 bases between. This CDR3 is 16 amino acids long. Germline V gene lookup returns CDR1 MDHEN and CDR2 SYDVKM. The CDR3 DNA sequence: TGTGCCAGCAGTTTACGTAGCGGAGGGAACACCGGGGAGCTGTTTTTT. Amino acid sequence: CASSLRSGGNTGELFF.

J is TRBJ2-4 and V is TRBV2; 7 bases fit TRBD1. CDR3 length equals 16 residues. The germline V gene has CDR1 SNHLY and CDR2 FYNNEI. V gave up 5 bases and J gave up 0 bases; unmatched junction bases: 7. The CDR3 region has the DNA TGTGCCAGCAGTTTACGGACAGGTCTAGCCAAAAACATTCAGTACTTC. It yields the protein CASSLRTGLAKNIQYF.

The V and J genes are TRBV27 and TRBJ2-1, with 11 positions matching TRBD2. The length of the CDR3 is 15 residues. V shed 5 bases, J shed 4 bases, and the junction held 4 bases outside the gene matches. Germline V lookup: CDR1 MNHEY, CDR2 SMNVEV (reference sequence). The CDR3 loop reads CASSPRLAGYNEQFF. The CDR3 nucleotides read TGTGCCAGCAGTCCTCGACTAGCGGGGTACAATGAGCAGTTCTTC.

Only a few counts were recorded for this clone. V is TRBV11-2 and J is TRBJ1-5; no clear D. The CDR3 loop spans 13 amino acids. Looked up from germline, CDR1 is SGHAT and CDR2 is FQNNGV. V was clipped by 5 bases and J by 3 bases, with 8 bases between them. DNA for the CDR3: TGTGCCAGCAGCCCTGCGGACAATCAGCCCCAGCATTTT. Protein product: CASSPADNQPQHF.

In this sample, this clone turned up once. This chain connects TRBV14 to TRBJ2-7; 9 bases line up with TRBD1. Germline V gives CDR1 SGHDN, CDR2 FVKESK. There are 16 residues in the CDR3. The ends lost 0 bases at V and 2 bases at J; junction bases unmatched: 5. The CDR3: CASSQENRGPPYEQYF. In nucleotides, the CDR3 is TGTGCCAGCAGCCAAGAAAACAGGGGGCCCCCCTACGAGCAGTACTTC.

The chain uses TRBV5-1 and TRBJ2-1; D remains ambiguous. There are 15 residues in the CDR3. V gave up 5 bases and J gave up 0 bases, with 12 bases separating them. Germline V gives CDR1 SGHRS, CDR2 YFSETQ. CDR3 coding DNA: TGCGCCAGCAGTACAGCCCAAAGCTCCTACAATGAGCAGTTCTTC. It codes for CASSTAQSSYNEQFF. Filled out from reference TRBV5-1 and TRBJ2-1, the complete variable domain reads KAGVTQTPRYLIKTRGQQVTLSCSPISGHRSVSWYQQTPGQGLQFLFEYFSETQRNKGNFPGRFSGRQFSNSRSEMNVSTLELGDSALYLCASSTAQSSYNEQFFGPGTRLTVL.

This sequence joins TRBV2 and TRBJ2-3; D is unclear. Trimming removed 5 bases from V and 1 base from J, with 10 bases in between. The CDR3 spans 14 residues. Germline V gene lookup returns CDR1 SNHLY and CDR2 FYNNEI. The chain's CDR3 is CASSPERRTDTQYF. The CDR3 nucleotides are TGTGCCAGCAGTCCCGAGAGGCGCACAGATACGCAGTATTTT.

The chain joins TRBV7-2 to TRBJ2-2; 10 bases fit TRBD2. The germline V gene encodes CDR1 SGHTA and CDR2 FQGNSA. CDR3 length: 19 amino acids. V lost 5 bases, J lost 0 bases, and 12 bases stayed unmatched. The DNA of the CDR3 is TGTGCCAGCAGCCAACGAGGATTAGCGGGAGGCTCGAACACCGGGGAGCTGTTTTTT. This gives the protein CASSQRGLAGGSNTGELFF.

The genes are TRBV29-1 and TRBJ2-5; possibly TRBD2 for D (7 bases). V was cut by 4 bases and J by 5 bases, with 17 bases left in between. Germline-derived CDR1 and CDR2 are SQVTM and ANQGSEA. The CDR3 runs to 14 residues. The CDR3 loop reads CSVVAGGRSETQYF. In DNA form, the CDR3 reads TGCAGCGTTGTAGCCGGGGGGCGGTCGGAGACCCAGTACTTC.

The chain has TRBV4-3 and TRBJ1-5, with a tentative D call TRBD1 (6 bases). The CDR3 sequence is 15 residues long. The V end lost 0 bases, the J end lost 4 bases, and 10 bases lay between the germline ends. The V gene's germline CDR1 is LGHNA and CDR2 YSLEER. CDR3 nucleotide sequence: TGCGCCAGCAGCCAAGACGGGCAGGGGAATCAGCCCCAGCATTTT. Amino acids: CASSQDGQGNQPQHF.

The chain couples TRBV7-2 to TRBJ2-2; 8 nucleotides match TRBD2. Trimming cost V 5 bases and J 8 bases; bases outside gene matches: 7. Germline values: CDR1 SGHTA, CDR2 FQGNSA. The CDR3 loop spans 14 amino acids. CDR3 bases: TGTGCCAGCAGCCGTAGCGGGGTTGGTGGGGAGCTGTTTTTT. Translated, it gives CASSRSGVGGELFF.

In this sample, this clone turned up a few times. V gene TRBV6-5 combines with J gene TRBJ2-7; 7 bases map to TRBD2. CDR1 and CDR2 (germline): MNHEY, SVGAGI. The CDR3 consists of 13 residues. V lost 7 bases and J lost 2; bases outside the gene matches: 5. The CDR3 region has the DNA TGTGCCAGCACCAGACTAGCCCCCTACGAGCAGTACTTC. Encoded protein: CASTRLAPYEQYF.

This rearrangement joins TRBV7-2 to TRBJ2-1; 13 bases agree with TRBD2. Germline V gene data show CDR1 as SGHTA and CDR2 as FQGNSA. The length of the CDR3 is 19 residues. J lost 8 bases, V lost 0 bases, and 13 bases had no gene match. The DNA for the CDR3 is TGTGCCAGCAGCTTAGCGGGATTAACTAGCGGGGGGGTTTGGTATGAGCAGTTCTTC. Translation: CASSLAGLTSGGVWYEQFF.

This clone was recorded only once. V gene TRBV27 combines with J gene TRBJ1-5; no clear D gene. The germline CDR1 and CDR2 sequences are MNHEY and SMNVEV (reference sequence). The germline V and J ends were trimmed by 2 bases and 7 bases, with 9 bases remaining between them. The length of the CDR3 is 13 residues. CDR3 region: CASSLGLRQPQHF. The CDR3 DNA reads TGTGCCAGCAGTTTAGGTCTCCGGCAGCCCCAGCATTTT.

J is TRBJ2-7 and V is TRBV5-4; 11 nucleotides match TRBD1. The V segment lost 4 bases and the J segment 3 bases; nucleotides outside the gene matches: 6. The CDR3 has 15 amino acids. Germline-derived CDR1 and CDR2 are SGHNT and YYREEE (reference sequence). The DNA for the CDR3 is TGTGCCAGCAGCCTACCGGGACAGGGGGACTACGAGCAGTACTTC. This sequence encodes CASSLPGQGDYEQYF.

The chain couples TRBV28 to TRBJ1-4; D not certain. Germline V lookup: CDR1 MDHEN, CDR2 SYDVKM. The CDR3 has 14 amino acids. V was trimmed by 6 bases and J by 8 bases, leaving 16 bases between them. This CDR3 is CASRIGGSGEKLFF. The CDR3 nucleotides are TGTGCCAGCAGGATCGGAGGTTCTGGGGAAAAACTGTTTTTT. The full variable domain, its missing parts supplied by reference TRBV28 and TRBJ1-4, is DVKVTQSSRYLVKRTGEKVFLECVQDMDHENMFWYRQDPGLGLRLIYFSYDVKMKEKGDIPEGYSVSREKKERFSLILESASTNQTSMYLCASRIGGSGEKLFFGSGTQLSVL.

This clone has a handful of counts. The chain uses TRBV13 and TRBJ2-1; TRBD2 matches at 12 bases. This CDR3 is 15 amino acids long. Germline-derived CDR1 and CDR2 are PRHDT and FYEKMQ (reference sequence). V gave up 2 bases and J gave up 10 bases; unmatched junction bases: 6. DNA of the CDR3: TGTGCCAGCAGCTTAACTAGCGGGAGGATCAGGGAGCAGTTCTTC. It is translated as CASSLTSGRIREQFF.

In DNA, the CDR3 is TGCGCCAGCAGCCACGGACTAGCGGGGGCCCTCACAGATACGCAGTATTTT. Protein: CASSHGLAGALTDTQYF. The gene calls are TRBV4-3 and TRBJ2-3; 13 positions agree with TRBD2. CDR1 is LGHNA, CDR2 YSLEER, per germline. The CDR3 contains 17 residues. J gave up 2 bases and V 3 bases, and 5 bases lay outside the gene matches.

The gene calls are TRBV7-2 and TRBJ2-3, with D possibly matching TRBD1 (6 bases). The V end was cut by 4 bases, the J end by 4 bases, with 15 bases between. The CDR3 covers 15 residues. Germline loops: CDR1 SGHTA, CDR2 FQGNSA. CDR3 in DNA: TGTGCCAGCAGCTCGTTGGCACAGGGTCCAGATACGCAGTATTTT. Amino acids: CASSSLAQGPDTQYF.